The source of this T cell receptor beta chain is a study of blood T cell repertoires in COVID-19. Turning to the study itself: The United States, Italy and Spain provided the acute and convalescent COVID-19 samples. In each case, the material was cDNA or gDNA derived from T cells, B-cell-depleted T cells, or PBMCs.

As originally analysed: Reference gene primer amplification in the assay estimated nucleated cell counts. Measured with immunoSEQ multiplex PCR; TCRdb has only the in-frame clones, and not every one. V, J and clone size reflect that table, while D and trimming were determined from the DNA. The table lists about 160,000 clones, approximately 84% of them singletons. Trimming removed 2 bases at V and 4 bases at J, with 15 bases between. Germline CDR1 reads SNHLY; CDR2 reads FYNNEI. There are 16 residues in the CDR3. Sequenced sample: peripheral blood. This chain connects TRBV2 to TRBJ1-3; D perhaps matches TRBD1 (6 bases). The receptor comes from a woman older than 75 with acute or convalescent COVID-19. CDR3 sequence: CASSEQGPSLGNTIYF. In DNA, the CDR3 is TGTGCCAGCAGTGAACAGGGGCCGTCCCTAGGAAACACCATATATTTT. Full variable domain (missing parts from reference TRBV2 and TRBJ1-3): EPEVTQTPSHQVTQMGQEVILRCVPISNHLYFYWYRQILGQKVEFLVSFYNNEISEKSEIFDDQFSVERPDGSNFTLKIRSTKLEDSAMYFCASSEQGPSLGNTIYFGEGSWLTVV.